The 7 T cell receptor beta chains below come from one sample, sequenced in a study of blood T cells in healthy people across ages (dated by TCRdb to the mid-2010s). The protocol used for the library was 5' RACE. For sequencing, an Illumina HiSeq 2500 was employed. A second PCR of about 7 to 12 cycles was performed with a sample-barcoded 5' primer and a J-beta primer mix. TCRdb reworked the public reads: Q25 trimming with fastp, MiXCR clone assembly, productive beta chains retained. Identical CDR3 protein sequences are pooled into one entry, listed with their most common genes and DNA. The sample yields about 1.6 million distinct CDR3 sequences; 34% were counted once. Clones ranked in the top ten supply approximately 11% of the sample. The source material was blood. Source of these receptors: a woman aged 25-40 years in good health.

This clonotype has at least ten counts. The rearrangement uses TRBV29-1 and TRBJ2-1, with TRBD2 matching 11 bases. The ends lost 6 bases at V and 4 bases at J; junction bases unmatched: 8. Per germline, CDR1 SQVTM and CDR2 ANQGSEA. This CDR3 comprises 15 residues. CDR3 region: CSVGSGGAQYNEQFF. The CDR3 DNA follows: TGCAGCGTGGGTAGCGGGGGGGCGCAGTACAATGAGCAGTTCTTC.

This clonotype was recorded only once. V gene TRBV7-2 combines with J gene TRBJ1-1; D is undetermined. Trimming took off 1 base at V and 8 bases at J, with 11 bases between the two ends. The CDR3 loop spans 13 amino acids. Per germline, CDR1 SGHTA and CDR2 FQGNSA. This CDR3 reads CASSLVRVAEAFF. The CDR3 DNA sequence: TGTGCCAGCAGCTTAGTTAGGGTGGCGGAAGCTTTCTTT.

This clonotype occurred a few times. The chain uses TRBV4-1 and TRBJ2-3, with 12 bases aligning to TRBD2. Germline values: CDR1 MGHRA, CDR2 YSYEKL. Germline trimming cut 3 bases from V and 6 bases from J; bases unmatched to any gene: 13. CDR3 length equals 18 residues. The CDR3 sequence is CASSHPPSGGALWDTQYF. DNA of the CDR3: TGCGCCAGCAGCCATCCCCCTAGCGGGGGGGCGTTGTGGGATACGCAGTATTTT.

This sequence joins TRBV3-1 and TRBJ2-1, with D unclear. This CDR3 comprises 14 residues. Trimming shortened V by 6 bases and J by 6 bases, and 15 bases separated the two germline ends. Looked up from germline, CDR1 is LGHDT and CDR2 is YNNKEL (reference sequence). Here the CDR3 reads CASRKGTDANEQFF. In nucleotides, the CDR3 is TGTGCCAGCAGAAAGGGCACAGACGCCAATGAGCAGTTCTTC.

The chain links TRBV20-1 to TRBJ2-5, with 7 bases identical to TRBD2. This CDR3 comprises 13 residues. V was clipped by 6 bases and J by 2 bases; unmatched bases: 6. Germline lookup yields CDR1 DFQATT and CDR2 SNEGSKA (reference sequence). The CDR3 DNA is TGCAGTGCCCCGCGGGAGCCACAAGAGACCCAGTACTTC. It encodes CSAPREPQETQYF.

As for this clonotype: A single base separates this from a much larger clone, so it may be a read error. No conserved phenylalanine or tryptophan is present at the end of the CDR3, so a read error is the likely explanation. J is TRBJ2-7 and V is TRBV29-1; perhaps TRBD1 as D (6 bases). From germline, CDR1 is SQVTM and CDR2 ANQGSEA. Between the trimmed V and J ends, which lost 0 bases and 0 bases, there was a span of 6 bases. The CDR3 runs 13 residues. The CDR3 sequence is CSVEEQGSYEQYL. Written as DNA, the CDR3 is TGCAGCGTTGAAGAACAGGGCTCCTACGAGCAGTACTTA.

The gene calls are TRBV20-1 and TRBJ2-3; D unresolved. CDR1 DFQATT and CDR2 SNEGSKA come from the germline V gene (reference sequence). The CDR3 totals 13 residues. V was shortened by 1 base and J by 2 bases, with 7 bases between the two germline ends. The CDR3 loop is CSARGVPTDTQYF. In DNA, the CDR3 is TGCAGTGCTAGAGGGGTCCCCACAGATACGCAGTATTTT.